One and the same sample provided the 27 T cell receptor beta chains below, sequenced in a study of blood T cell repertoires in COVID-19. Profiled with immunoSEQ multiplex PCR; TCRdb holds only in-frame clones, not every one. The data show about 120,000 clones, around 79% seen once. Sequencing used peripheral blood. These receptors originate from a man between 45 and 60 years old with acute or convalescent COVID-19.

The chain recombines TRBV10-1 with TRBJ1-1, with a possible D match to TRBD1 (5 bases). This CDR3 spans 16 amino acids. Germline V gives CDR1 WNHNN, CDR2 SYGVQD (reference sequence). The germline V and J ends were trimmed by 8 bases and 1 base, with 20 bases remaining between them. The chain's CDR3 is CASGVQGPNPNTEAFF. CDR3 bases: TGCGCCAGCGGGGTGCAGGGCCCAAACCCGAACACTGAAGCTTTCTTT.

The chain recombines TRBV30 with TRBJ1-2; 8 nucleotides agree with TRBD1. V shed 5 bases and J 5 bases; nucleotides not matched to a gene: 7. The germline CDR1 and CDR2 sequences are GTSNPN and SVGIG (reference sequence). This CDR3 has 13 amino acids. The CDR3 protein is CAWGTGSPYGYTF. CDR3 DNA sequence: TGTGCCTGGGGGACAGGATCTCCTTATGGCTACACCTTC.

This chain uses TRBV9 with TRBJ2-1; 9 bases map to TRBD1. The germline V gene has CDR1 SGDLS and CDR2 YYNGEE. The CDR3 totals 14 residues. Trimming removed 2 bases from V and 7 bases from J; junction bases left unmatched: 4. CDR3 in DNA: TGTGCCAGCAGCGTCCCGGGACAGGGAAATGAGCAGTTCTTC. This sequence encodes CASSVPGQGNEQFF.

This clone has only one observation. The chain's CDR3 is CATSTEDNEKLFF. The CDR3 DNA sequence: TGTGCCACCTCCACGGAGGATAATGAAAAACTGTTTTTT. The V call is TRBV27, the J call TRBJ1-4; D not resolved. Per the germline V gene, CDR1 is MNHEY and CDR2 is SMNVEV (reference sequence). The CDR3 is 13 amino acids. Deletions cut 10 bases from V and 4 bases from J, with 13 bases between.

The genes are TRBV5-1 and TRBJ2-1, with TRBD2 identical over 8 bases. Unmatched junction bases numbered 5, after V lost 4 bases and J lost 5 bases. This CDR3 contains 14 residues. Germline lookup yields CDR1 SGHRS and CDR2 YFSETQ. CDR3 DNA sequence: TGCGCCAGCAGCGGCGGGGGGCCGAACAATGAGCAGTTCTTC. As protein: CASSGGGPNNEQFF.

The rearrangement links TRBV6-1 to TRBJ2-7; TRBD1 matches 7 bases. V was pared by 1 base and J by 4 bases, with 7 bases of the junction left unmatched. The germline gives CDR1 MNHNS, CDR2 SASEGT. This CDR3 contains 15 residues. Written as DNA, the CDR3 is TGTGCCAGCAGTGAAGGGATACAGGGGATATACGAGCAGTACTTC. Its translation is CASSEGIQGIYEQYF.

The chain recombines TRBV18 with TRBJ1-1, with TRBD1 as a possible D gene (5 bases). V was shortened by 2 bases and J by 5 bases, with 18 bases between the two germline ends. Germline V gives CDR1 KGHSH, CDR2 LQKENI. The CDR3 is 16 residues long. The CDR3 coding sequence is TGTGCCAGCTCACCAATCAGCCCGGGGGTAGGGACTGAAGCTTTCTTT. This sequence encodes CASSPISPGVGTEAFF.

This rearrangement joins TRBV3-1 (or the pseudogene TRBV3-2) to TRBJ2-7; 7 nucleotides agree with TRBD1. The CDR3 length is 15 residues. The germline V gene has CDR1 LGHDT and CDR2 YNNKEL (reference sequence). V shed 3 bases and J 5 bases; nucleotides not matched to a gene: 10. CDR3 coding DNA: TGTGCCAGCAGCCAGGGAAGGGGGCGATCCCACGAGCAGTACTTC. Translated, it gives CASSQGRGRSHEQYF.

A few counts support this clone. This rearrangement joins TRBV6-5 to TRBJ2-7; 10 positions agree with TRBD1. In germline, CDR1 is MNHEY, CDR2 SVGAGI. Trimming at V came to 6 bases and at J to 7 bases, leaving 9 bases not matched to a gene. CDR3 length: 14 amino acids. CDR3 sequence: CASSPRQGAFEQYF. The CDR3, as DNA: TGTGCCAGCAGCCCCAGACAGGGGGCATTTGAGCAGTACTTC.

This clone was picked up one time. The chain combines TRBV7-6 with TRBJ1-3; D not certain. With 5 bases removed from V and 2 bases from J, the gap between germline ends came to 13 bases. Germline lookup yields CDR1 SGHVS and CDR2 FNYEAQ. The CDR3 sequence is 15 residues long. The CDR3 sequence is CASSVSGLTGNTIYF. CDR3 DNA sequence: TGTGCCAGCAGCGTCTCCGGACTTACTGGAAACACCATATATTTT.

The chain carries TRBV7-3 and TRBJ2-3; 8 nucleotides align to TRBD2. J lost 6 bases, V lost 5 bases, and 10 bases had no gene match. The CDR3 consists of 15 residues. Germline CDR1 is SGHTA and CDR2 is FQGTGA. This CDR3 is CASSSGGLDYDTQYF. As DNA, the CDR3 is TGTGCCAGCAGCAGCGGGGGACTGGATTACGATACGCAGTATTTT.

The CDR3, as DNA: TGTGCCAGCAGCTTATTAATACAGGGGGAATGGAGACTGAACACTGAAGCTTTCTTT. Residues: CASSLLIQGEWRLNTEAFF. The chain employs TRBV7-8 and TRBJ1-1; TRBD1 agrees at 8 bases. Germline assignment: CDR1 SGHVS and CDR2 FQNEAQ. Trimming cost V 2 bases and J 0 bases; bases outside gene matches: 14. The CDR3 covers 19 residues.

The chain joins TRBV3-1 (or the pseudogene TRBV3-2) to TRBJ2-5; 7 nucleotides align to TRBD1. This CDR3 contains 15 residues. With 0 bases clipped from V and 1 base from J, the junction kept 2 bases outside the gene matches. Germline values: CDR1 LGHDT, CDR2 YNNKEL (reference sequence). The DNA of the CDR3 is TGTGCCAGCAGCCAAGATTGGGACAGCCAAGAGACCCAGTACTTC. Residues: CASSQDWDSQETQYF.

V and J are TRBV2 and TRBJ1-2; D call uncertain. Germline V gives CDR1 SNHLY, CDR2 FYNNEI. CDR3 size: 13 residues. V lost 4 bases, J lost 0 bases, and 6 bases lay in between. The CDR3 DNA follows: TGTGCCAGCAGTGGGGGAGCTAACTATGGCTACACCTTC. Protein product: CASSGGANYGYTF.

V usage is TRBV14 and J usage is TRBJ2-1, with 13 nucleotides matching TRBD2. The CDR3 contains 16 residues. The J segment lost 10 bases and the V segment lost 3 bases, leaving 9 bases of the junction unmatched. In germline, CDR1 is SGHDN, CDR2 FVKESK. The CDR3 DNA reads TGTGCCAGCAGCCATTTGGGGGGACTAGCGGGACCCGAGCAGTTCTTC. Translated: CASSHLGGLAGPEQFF.

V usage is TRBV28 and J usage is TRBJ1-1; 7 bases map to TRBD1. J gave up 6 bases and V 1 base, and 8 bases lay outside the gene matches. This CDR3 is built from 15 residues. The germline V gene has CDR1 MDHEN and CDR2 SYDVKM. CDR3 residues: CASSLSTTGQAEAFF. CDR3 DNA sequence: TGTGCCAGCAGTTTATCCACGACAGGGCAAGCTGAAGCTTTCTTT. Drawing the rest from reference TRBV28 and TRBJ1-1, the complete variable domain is DVKVTQSSRYLVKRTGEKVFLECVQDMDHENMFWYRQDPGLGLRLIYFSYDVKMKEKGDIPEGYSVSREKKERFSLILESASTNQTSMYLCASSLSTTGQAEAFFGQGTRLTVV.

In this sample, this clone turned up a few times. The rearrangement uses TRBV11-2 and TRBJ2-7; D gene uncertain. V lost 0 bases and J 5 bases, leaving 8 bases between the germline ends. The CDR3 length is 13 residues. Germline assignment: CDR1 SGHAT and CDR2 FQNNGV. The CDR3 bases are TGTGCCAGCAGCTTAGATCGCGAACACGAGCAGTACTTC. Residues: CASSLDREHEQYF.

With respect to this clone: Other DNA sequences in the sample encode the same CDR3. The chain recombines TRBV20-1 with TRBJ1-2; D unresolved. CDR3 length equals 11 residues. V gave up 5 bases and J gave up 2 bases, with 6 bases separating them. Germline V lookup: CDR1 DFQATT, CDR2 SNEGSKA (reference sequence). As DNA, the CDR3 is TGCAGTGCTCCCGGGAACTATGGCTACACCTTC. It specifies CSAPGNYGYTF.

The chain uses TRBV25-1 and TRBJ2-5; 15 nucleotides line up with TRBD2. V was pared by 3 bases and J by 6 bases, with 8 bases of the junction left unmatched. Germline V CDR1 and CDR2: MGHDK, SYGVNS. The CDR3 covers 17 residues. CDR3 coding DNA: TGTGCCAGCAGTGACCCCCTCGGGACTAGCGGGAGGCAGACCCAGTACTTC. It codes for CASSDPLGTSGRQTQYF.

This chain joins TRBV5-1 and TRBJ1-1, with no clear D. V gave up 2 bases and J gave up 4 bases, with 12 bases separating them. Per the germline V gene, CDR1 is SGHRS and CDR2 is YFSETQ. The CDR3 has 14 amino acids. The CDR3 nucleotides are TGCGCCAGCAGCTTAAACGGGGTGGGCACTGAAGCTTTCTTT. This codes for CASSLNGVGTEAFF.

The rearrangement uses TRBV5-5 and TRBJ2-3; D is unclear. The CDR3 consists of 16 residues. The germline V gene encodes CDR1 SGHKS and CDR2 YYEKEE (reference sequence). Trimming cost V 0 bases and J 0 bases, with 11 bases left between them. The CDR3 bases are TGTGCCAGCAGCTTGGTCGTTTCCGTCAGCACAGATACGCAGTATTTT. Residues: CASSLVVSVSTDTQYF.

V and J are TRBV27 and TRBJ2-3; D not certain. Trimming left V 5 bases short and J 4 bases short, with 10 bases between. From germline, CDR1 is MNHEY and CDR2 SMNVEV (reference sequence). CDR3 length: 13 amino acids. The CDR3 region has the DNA TGTGCCAGCAGTGACCGAGGCTCAGATACGCAGTATTTT. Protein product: CASSDRGSDTQYF.

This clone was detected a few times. CDR3 coding DNA: TGTGCCAGCAGCCGGGGACAATCAGATCAGCCCCAGCATTTT. This sequence encodes CASSRGQSDQPQHF. The J gene is TRBJ1-5, the V gene TRBV2, with D maybe TRBD1 (6 bases). Trimming pared 6 bases from V and 5 bases from J, leaving 14 bases between. Germline assignment: CDR1 SNHLY and CDR2 FYNNEI. CDR3 length equals 14 residues.

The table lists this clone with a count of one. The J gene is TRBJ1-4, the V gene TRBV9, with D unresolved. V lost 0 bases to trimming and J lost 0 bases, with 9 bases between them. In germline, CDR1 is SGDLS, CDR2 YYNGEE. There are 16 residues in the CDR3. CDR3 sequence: CASSVGPEATNEKLFF. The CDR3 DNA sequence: TGTGCCAGCAGCGTAGGGCCAGAGGCAACTAATGAAAAACTGTTTTTT.

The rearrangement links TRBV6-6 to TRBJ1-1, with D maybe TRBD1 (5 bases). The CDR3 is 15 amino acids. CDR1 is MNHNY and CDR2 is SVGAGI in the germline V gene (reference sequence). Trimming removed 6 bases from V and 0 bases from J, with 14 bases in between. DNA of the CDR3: TGTGCCAGCAGCCTCGCACCCAGGGTGAACACTGAAGCTTTCTTT. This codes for CASSLAPRVNTEAFF.

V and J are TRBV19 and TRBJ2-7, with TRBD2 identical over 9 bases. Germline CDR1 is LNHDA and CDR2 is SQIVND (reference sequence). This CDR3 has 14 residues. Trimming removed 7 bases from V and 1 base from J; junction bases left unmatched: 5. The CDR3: CASTTSGPSYEQYF. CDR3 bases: TGTGCCAGTACCACTAGCGGGCCATCCTACGAGCAGTACTTC.

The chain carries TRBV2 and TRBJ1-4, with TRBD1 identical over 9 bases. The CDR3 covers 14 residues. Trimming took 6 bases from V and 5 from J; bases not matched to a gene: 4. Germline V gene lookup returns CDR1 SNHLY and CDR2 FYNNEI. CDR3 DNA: TGTGCCAGCAGACAGGGGGCGCAGAATGAAAAACTGTTTTTT. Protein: CASRQGAQNEKLFF.